This T cell receptor (beta chain) was recovered during a study of T-cell memory formation after mild COVID-19. TCRdb redid the calling of the 5' RACE reads with MiXCR, one entry per CDR3 protein. The sample records some 350,000 distinct CDR3 sequences, under 15% being singletons. In germline, CDR1 is MNHNS, CDR2 SASEGT. The CDR3 has 13 amino acids. V gave up 8 bases and J gave up 9 bases, with 17 bases separating them. This sequence was found in a man aged 18 to 30 who had mild COVID-19 (a few samples of this study predate the infection). Cell type and time point are not known. Specimen: PBMCs or a T cell subset sorted from them (not recorded which). This rearrangement joins TRBV6-1 to TRBJ2-1; TRBD2 might be the D (6 bases). The CDR3 DNA reads as TGTGCCAGCTGCCCAGGGACTCCCGCTGAGCAGTTCTTC. The encoded protein is CASCPGTPAEQFF.